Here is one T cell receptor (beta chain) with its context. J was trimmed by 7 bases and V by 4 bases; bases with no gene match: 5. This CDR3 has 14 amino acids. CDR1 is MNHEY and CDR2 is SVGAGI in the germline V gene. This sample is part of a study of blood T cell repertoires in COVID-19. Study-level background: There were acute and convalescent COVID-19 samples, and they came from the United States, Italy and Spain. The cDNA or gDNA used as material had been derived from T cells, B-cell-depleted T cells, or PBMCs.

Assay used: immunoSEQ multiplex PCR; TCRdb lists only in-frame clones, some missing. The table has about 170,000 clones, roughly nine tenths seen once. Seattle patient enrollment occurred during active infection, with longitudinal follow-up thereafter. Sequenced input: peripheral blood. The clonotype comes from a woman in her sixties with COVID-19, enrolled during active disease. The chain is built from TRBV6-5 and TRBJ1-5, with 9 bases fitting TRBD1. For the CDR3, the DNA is TGTGCCAGCAGTTCACAGGGGGCGCGGCAGCCCCAGCATTTT. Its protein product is CASSSQGARQPQHF.